This T cell receptor (beta chain) was identified during a study of T cells in Graves' hyperthyroidism and ophthalmopathy. The overall study: Sampling of peripheral blood happened at initial diagnosis, prior to any treatment.

CDR3 length equals 12 residues. J lost 6 bases, V lost 4 bases, and 2 bases had no gene match. CDR1 is SQVTM and CDR2 is ANQGSEA in the germline V gene. Study-wide results and caveats: Ophthalmopathy and stable hyperthyroidism were separated by a 13 V-J model.

Ophthalmopathy patients showed a Clinical Activity Score of at least 3, NOSPECS grade of at least 4 and duration under 3 months. Cells are PBMCs isolated from roughly 9.2 ml of fresh blood. RNA transcripts served as the template for amplifying TCR beta CDR3 regions. An initial round of RT-PCR targeting the TCR CDR3 relied on the HTBI primer set. TCRdb reprocessed the multiplex PCR reads with MiXCR, giving one entry per CDR3 protein. In the table there are hundreds of thousands of distinct CDR3 sequences, 14% to 15% of which are singletons. This clonotype turned up a few times. The antigen is unknown. Sample: blood. The chain recombines TRBV29-1 with TRBJ2-2, with 7 bases identical to TRBD2. The TCR sequence derives from a woman in her forties with Graves' ophthalmopathy. CDR3 sequence (DNA): TGCAGCGTTGCTGGGGGGGCCGGGGAGCTGTTTTTT. The encoded protein is CSVAGGAGELFF.